This TCR beta chain was captured in a study of CXCR3-negative and CXCR3-positive naive CD8 T cells. Whole-study findings and limits: Relative to memory CD8+ cells, whose diversity was much lower, both naive subsets had comparably high diversity. Surface CD5 matched across naive subsets, and TRB CDR3 properties served to infer TCR strength. PBMCs showed partially decreased CXCR3 expression after cryopreservation, and most assays used fresh PBMCs.

5' RACE that incorporated UMI labels was used to prepare the TRB cDNA libraries. TCRdb reprocessed the 5' RACE reads, with one entry per CDR3 protein and no DNA. The sample has 48,000 or so distinct CDR3 sequences. Note on this clonotype: Its antigen is currently unknown.

At around 300,000 cells each, triplicate sorts were carried out for each CD8+ T cell subset. The source material was memory CD8+ T cells from blood. The sequence derives from a human donor in good health. Some clones in this sample may be carry-over from other donors' samples.

The CDR3 loop reads CASTYTPTTEAFF. This chain uses TRBV19 with TRBJ1-1. This CDR3 region has 13 residues. Germline assignment: CDR1 LNHDA and CDR2 SQIVND (reference sequence).